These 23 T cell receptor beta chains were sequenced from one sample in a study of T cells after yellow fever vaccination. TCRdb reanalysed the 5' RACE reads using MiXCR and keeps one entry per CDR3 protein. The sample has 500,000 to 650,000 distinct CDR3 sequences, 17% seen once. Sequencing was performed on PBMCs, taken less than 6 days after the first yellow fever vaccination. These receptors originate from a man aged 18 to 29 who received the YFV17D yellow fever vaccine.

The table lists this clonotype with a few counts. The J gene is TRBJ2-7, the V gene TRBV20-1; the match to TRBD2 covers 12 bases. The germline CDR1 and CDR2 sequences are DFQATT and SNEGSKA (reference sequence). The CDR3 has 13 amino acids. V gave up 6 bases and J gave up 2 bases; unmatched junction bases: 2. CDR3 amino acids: CSARTSGAYEQYV. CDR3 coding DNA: TGCAGTGCCAGGACTAGCGGGGCCTACGAGCAGTACGTC.

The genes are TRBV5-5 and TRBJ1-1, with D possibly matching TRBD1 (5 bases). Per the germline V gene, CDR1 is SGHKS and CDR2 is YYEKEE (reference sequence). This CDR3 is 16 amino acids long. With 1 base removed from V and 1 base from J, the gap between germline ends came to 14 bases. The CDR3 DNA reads TGTGCCAGCAGCTTGCGGGGCGTGGAGGAGAACACTGAAGCTTTCTTT. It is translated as CASSLRGVEENTEAFF.

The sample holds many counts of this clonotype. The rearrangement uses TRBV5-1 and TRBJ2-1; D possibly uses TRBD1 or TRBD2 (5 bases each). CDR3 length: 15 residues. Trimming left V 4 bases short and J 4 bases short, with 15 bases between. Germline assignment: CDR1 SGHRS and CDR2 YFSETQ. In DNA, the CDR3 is TGCGCCAGCAGCCAACTAGAGGGGATATACAATGAGCAGTTCTTC. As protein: CASSQLEGIYNEQFF.

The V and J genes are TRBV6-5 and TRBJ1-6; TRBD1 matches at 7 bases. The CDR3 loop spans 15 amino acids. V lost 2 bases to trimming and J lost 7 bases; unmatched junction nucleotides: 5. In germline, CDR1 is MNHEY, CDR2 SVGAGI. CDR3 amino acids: CASSYQQGMNSPLHF. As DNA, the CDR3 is TGTGCCAGCAGTTACCAACAGGGGATGAATTCACCCCTCCACTTT.

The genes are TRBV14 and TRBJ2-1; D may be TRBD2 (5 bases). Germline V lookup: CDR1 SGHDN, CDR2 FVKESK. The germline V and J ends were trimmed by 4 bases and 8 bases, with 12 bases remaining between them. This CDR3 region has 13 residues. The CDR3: CASSPQLVYEQFF. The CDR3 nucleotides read TGTGCCAGCAGCCCTCAACTAGTCTATGAGCAGTTCTTC.

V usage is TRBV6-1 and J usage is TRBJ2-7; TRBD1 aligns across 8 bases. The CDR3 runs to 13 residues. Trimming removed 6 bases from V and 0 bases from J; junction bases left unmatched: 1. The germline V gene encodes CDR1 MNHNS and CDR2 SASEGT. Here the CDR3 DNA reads TGTGCCAGCAGGGACAGGGCCTCCTACGAGCAGTACTTC. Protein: CASRDRASYEQYF.

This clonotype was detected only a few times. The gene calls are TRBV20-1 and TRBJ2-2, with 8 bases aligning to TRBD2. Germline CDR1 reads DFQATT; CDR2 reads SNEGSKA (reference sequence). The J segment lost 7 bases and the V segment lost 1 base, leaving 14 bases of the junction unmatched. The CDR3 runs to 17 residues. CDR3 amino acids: CSARGSHGLAVGGELFF. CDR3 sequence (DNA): TGCAGTGCTAGAGGCTCCCACGGACTAGCAGTTGGCGGGGAGCTGTTTTTT.

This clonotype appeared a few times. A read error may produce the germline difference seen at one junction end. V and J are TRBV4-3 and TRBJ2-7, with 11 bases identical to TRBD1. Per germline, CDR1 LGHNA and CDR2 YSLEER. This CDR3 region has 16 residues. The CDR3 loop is CASSEDYSGTGGEQYF. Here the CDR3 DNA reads TGCGCCAGCAGCGAAGACTACTCCGGGACAGGGGGCGAGCAGTACTTC.

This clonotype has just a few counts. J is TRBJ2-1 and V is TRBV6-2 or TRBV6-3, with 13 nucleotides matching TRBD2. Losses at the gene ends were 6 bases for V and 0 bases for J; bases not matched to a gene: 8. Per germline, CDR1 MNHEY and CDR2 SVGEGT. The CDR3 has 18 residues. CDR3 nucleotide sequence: TGTGCCAGCAGCCACGGGACTAGCGGGGCCCGCTCCTACAATGAGCAGTTCTTC. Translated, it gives CASSHGTSGARSYNEQFF.

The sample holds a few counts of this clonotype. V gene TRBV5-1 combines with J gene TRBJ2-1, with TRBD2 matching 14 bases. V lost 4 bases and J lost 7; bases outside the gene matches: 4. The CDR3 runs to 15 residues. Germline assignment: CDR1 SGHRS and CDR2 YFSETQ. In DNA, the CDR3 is TGCGCCAGCAGCAAGACTAGCGGGGGGGCAAATGAGCAGTTCTTC. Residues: CASSKTSGGANEQFF.

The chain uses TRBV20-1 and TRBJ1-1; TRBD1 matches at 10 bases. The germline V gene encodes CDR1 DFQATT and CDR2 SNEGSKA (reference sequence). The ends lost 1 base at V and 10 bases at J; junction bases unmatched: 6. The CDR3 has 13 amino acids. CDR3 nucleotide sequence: TGCAGTGCTAGAGGGGGACAGGGGATGGGAGCTTTCTTT. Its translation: CSARGGQGMGAFF.

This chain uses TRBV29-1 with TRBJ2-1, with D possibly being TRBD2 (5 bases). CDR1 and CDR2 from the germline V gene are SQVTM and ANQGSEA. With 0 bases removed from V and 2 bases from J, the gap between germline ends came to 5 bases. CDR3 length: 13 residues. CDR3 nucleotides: TGCAGCGTTGAAGAGCGGGCCTACAATGAGCAGTTCTTC. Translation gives CSVEERAYNEQFF.

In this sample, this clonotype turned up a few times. CDR3 residues: CASSSLTGINEQFF. CDR3 in DNA: TGTGCCAGCAGCTCTTTGACAGGGATCAATGAGCAGTTCTTC. The rearrangement joins TRBV9 to TRBJ2-1; 7 bases line up with TRBD1. Germline-derived CDR1 and CDR2 are SGDLS and YYNGEE. The V segment lost 4 bases and the J segment 6 bases; nucleotides outside the gene matches: 7. There are 14 residues in the CDR3.

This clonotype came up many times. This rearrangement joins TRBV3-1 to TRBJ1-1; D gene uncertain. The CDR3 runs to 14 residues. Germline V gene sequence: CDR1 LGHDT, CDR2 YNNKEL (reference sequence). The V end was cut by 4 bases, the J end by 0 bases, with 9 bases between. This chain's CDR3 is CASSPQLLNTEAFF. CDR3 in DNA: TGTGCCAGCAGCCCCCAGCTTTTGAACACTGAAGCTTTCTTT.

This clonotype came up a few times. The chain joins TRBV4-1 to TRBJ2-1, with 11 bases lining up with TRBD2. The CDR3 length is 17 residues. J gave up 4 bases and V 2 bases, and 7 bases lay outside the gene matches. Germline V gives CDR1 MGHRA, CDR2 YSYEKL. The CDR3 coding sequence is TGCGCCAGCAGCCAAACCCAAACTAGCGGGGGATACAATGAGCAGTTCTTC. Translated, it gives CASSQTQTSGGYNEQFF.

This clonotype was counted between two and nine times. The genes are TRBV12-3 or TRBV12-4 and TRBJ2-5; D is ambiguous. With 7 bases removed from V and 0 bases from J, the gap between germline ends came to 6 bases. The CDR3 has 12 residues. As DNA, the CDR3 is TGTGCCAGCAACCGGTACCAAGAGACCCAGTACTTC. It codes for CASNRYQETQYF.

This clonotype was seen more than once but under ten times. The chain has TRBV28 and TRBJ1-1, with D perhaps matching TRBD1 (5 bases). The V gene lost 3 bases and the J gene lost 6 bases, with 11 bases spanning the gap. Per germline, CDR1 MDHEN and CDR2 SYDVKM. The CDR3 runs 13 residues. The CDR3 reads CASSFQGEAEAFF. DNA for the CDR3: TGTGCCAGCAGTTTTCAGGGAGAGGCTGAAGCTTTCTTT.

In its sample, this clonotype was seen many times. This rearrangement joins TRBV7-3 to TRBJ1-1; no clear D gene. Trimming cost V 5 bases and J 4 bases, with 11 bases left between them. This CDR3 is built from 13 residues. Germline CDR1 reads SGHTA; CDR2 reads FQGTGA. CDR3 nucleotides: TGTGCCAGCAGCCAAAGCAAGGCCACTGAAGCTTTCTTT. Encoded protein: CASSQSKATEAFF. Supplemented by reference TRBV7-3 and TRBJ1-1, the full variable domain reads GAGVSQTPSNKVTEKGKYVELRCDPISGHTALYWYRQSLGQGPEFLIYFQGTGAADDSGLPNDRFFAVRPEGSVSTLKIQRTERGDSAVYLCASSQSKATEAFFGQGTRLTVV.

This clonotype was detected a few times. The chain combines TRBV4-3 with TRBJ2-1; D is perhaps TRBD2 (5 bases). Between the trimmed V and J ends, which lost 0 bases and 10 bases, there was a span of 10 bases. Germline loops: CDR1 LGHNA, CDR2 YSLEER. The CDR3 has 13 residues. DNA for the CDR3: TGCGCCAGCAGCCAAGACAGGCCGGGGGAGCAGTTCTTC. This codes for CASSQDRPGEQFF.

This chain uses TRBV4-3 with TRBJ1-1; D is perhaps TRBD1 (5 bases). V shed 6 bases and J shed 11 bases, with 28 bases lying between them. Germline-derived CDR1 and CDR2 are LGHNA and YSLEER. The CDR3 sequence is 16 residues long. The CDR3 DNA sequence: TGCGCCAGCAGTATAACCGGGACGGGACTTCCGGGGGGGGCTTTCTTT. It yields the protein CASSITGTGLPGGAFF.

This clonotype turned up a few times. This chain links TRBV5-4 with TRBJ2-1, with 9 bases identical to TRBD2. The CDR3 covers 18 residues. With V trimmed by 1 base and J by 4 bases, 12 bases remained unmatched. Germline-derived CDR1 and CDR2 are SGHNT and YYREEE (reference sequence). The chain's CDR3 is CASSLFPPQRGVYNEQFF. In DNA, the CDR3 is TGTGCCAGCAGCTTGTTCCCCCCCCAGCGGGGGGTTTACAATGAGCAGTTCTTC. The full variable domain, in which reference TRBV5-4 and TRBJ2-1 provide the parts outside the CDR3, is ETGVTQSPTHLIKTRGQQVTLRCSSQSGHNTVSWYQQALGQGPQFIFQYYREEENGRGNFPPRFSGLQFPNYSSELNVNALELDDSALYLCASSLFPPQRGVYNEQFFGPGTRLTVL.

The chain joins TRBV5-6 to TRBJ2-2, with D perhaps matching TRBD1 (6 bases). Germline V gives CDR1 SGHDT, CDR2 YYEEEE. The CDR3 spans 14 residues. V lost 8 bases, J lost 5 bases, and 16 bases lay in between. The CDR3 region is CASHRVLFTGELFF. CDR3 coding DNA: TGTGCCAGTCACAGGGTATTGTTTACCGGGGAGCTGTTTTTT.

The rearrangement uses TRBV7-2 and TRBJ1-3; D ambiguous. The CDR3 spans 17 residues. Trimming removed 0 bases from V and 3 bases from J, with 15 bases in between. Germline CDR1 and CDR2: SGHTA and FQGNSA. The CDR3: CASSLAQSPRSGNTIYF. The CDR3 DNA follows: TGTGCCAGCAGCTTAGCGCAGAGCCCACGAAGTGGAAACACCATATATTTT. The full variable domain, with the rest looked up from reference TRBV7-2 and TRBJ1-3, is GAGVSQSPSNKVTEKGKDVELRCDPISGHTALYWYRQSLGQGLEFLIYFQGNSAPDKSGLPSDRFSAERTGGSVSTLTIQRTQQEDSAVYLCASSLAQSPRSGNTIYFGEGSWLTVV.